This entry is about one T cell receptor beta chain. Trimming left V 0 bases short and J 10 bases short, with 16 bases between. There are 15 residues in the CDR3. Looked up from germline, CDR1 is SGHRS and CDR2 is YFSETQ. These data come from a study of patients and donors after allogeneic stem cell transplantation. TCRdb reprocessed the RT-PCR reads with MiXCR, giving one entry per CDR3 protein. Of around 90,000 distinct CDR3 sequences in the sample, 40% to 60% were seen once. J is TRBJ1-4 and V is TRBV5-1; a possible D gene is TRBD1 (6 bases). Input material: blood, either unsorted or a sorted T cell fraction (not recorded which). This receptor was identified in a human donor who was either an allogeneic HSCT recipient or a stem cell or donor lymphocyte infusion donor (not recorded which). It is not recorded whose cells these are; they may come from a transplant donor. The CDR3 reads CASSLEGTSRGKLFF. In nucleotides, the CDR3 is TGCGCCAGCAGCTTGGAAGGGACAAGTAGAGGAAAACTGTTTTTT.